This T cell receptor beta chain came from a study of T cell repertoires in cytomegalovirus infection. Background on the study: From public TCR beta signatures came an indication of both CMV infection and matching HLA type. Study findings and constraints: CMV-specific TCR beta clonotypes restricted by HLA-C were the ones dominating the ex vivo response.

Note on this clonotype: The antigen is not known.

TCRdb analysed the reads with MiXCR anew, one entry per CDR3 protein. The sample lists about 310,000 distinct CDR3 sequences, about 17% seen once, with 12% in the top ten. The CDR3 is made up of 16 amino acids. The V gene lost 0 bases and the J gene lost 0 bases, with 12 bases spanning the gap. Germline CDR1 reads SQVTM; CDR2 reads ANQGSEA. The sequenced material came from PBMCs. The TCR was taken from a human donor in good health (CMV status not recorded). Some clones in this sample may be carry-over from other donors' samples. V gene TRBV29-1 combines with J gene TRBJ2-1; perhaps TRBD1 as D (6 bases). The DNA for the CDR3 is TGCAGCGTTGAAGATGGACAGCGAAGCTCCTACAATGAGCAGTTCTTC. It codes for CSVEDGQRSSYNEQFF.